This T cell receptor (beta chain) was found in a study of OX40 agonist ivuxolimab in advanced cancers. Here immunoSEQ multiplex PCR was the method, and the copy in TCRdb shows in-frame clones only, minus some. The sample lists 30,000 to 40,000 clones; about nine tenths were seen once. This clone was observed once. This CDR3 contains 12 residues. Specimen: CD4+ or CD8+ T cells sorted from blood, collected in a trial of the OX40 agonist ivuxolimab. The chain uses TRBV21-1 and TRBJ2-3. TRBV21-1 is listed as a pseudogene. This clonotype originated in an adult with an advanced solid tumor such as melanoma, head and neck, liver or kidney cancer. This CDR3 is CASSKEGDTQYF. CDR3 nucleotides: TGTGCCAGCAGCAAAGAGGGCGATACGCAGTATTTT.